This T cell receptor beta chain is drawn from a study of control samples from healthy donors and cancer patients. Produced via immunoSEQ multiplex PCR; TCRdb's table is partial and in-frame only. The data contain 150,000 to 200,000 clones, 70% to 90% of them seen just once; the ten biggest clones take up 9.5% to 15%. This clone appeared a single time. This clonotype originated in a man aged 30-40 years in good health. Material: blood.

The CDR3 bases are TGTGCCAGCTCGGGACACTACACAGATACGCAGTATTTT. It codes for CASSGHYTDTQYF. The J gene is TRBJ2-3, the V gene TRBV25-1; perhaps TRBD1 as D (6 bases). The CDR3 has 13 residues. CDR1 is MGHDK, CDR2 SYGVNS, per germline. The ends were cut back, 8 bases at V and 2 bases at J, with 11 bases in the middle.